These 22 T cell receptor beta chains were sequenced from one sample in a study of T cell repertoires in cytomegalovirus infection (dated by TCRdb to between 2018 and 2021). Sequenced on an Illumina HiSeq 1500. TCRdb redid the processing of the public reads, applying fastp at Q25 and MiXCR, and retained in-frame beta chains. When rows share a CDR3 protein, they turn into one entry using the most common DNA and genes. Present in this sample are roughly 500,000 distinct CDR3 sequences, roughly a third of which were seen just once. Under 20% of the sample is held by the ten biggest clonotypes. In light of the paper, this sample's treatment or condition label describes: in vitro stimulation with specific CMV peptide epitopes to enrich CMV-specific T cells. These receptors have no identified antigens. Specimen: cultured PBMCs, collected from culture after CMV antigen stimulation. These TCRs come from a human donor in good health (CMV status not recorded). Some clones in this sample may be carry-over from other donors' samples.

As DNA, the CDR3 is TGTGCCAGCAGTTTCCTCAACAGGGGGTACACCGGGGAGCTGTTTTTT. It is translated as CASSFLNRGYTGELFF. The J gene is TRBJ2-2, the V gene TRBV27, with 8 nucleotides matching TRBD1. The CDR3 runs to 16 residues. Per the germline V gene, CDR1 is MNHEY and CDR2 is SMNVEV (reference sequence). V shed 3 bases, J shed 3 bases, and the junction held 6 bases outside the gene matches.

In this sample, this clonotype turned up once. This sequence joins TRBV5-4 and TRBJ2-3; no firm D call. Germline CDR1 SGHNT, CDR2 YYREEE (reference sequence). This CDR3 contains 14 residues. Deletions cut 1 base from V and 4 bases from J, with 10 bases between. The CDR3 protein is CASSLWSDADTQYF. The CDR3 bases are TGTGCCAGCAGCTTGTGGAGTGACGCAGATACGCAGTATTTT. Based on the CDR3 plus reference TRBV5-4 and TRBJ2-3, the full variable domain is ETGVTQSPTHLIKTRGQQVTLRCSSQSGHNTVSWYQQALGQGPQFIFQYYREEENGRGNFPPRFSGLQFPNYSSELNVNALELDDSALYLCASSLWSDADTQYFGPGTRLTVL.

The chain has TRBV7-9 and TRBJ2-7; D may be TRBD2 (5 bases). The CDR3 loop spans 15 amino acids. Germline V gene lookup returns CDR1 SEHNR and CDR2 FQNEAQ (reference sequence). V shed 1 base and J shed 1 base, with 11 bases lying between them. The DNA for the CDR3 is TGTGCCAGCAGCTTAGTACCTAGCCGGTCCTACGAGCAGTACTTC. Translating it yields CASSLVPSRSYEQYF.

The CDR3 region is CASSLAPPTSSSATFYNEQFF. CDR3 DNA: TGTGCCAGCAGCTTAGCTCCTCCAACTTCTTCTAGCGCAACTTTTTACAATGAGCAGTTCTTC. The chain carries TRBV7-8 and TRBJ2-1, with a weak D call TRBD2 (6 bases). The germline V gene encodes CDR1 SGHVS and CDR2 FQNEAQ. V lost 0 bases and J 4 bases, leaving 28 bases between the germline ends. CDR3 length: 21 amino acids.

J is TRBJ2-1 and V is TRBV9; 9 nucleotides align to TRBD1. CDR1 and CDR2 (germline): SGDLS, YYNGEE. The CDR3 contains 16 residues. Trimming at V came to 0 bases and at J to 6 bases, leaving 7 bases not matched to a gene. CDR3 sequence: CASSVVLTGGFNEQFF. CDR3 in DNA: TGTGCCAGCAGCGTAGTCTTGACAGGGGGTTTCAATGAGCAGTTCTTC. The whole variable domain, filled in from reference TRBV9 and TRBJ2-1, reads DSGVTQTPKHLITATGQRVTLRCSPRSGDLSVYWYQQSLDQGLQFLIQYYNGEERAKGNILERFSAQQFPDLHSELNLSSLELGDSALYFCASSVVLTGGFNEQFFGPGTRLTVL.

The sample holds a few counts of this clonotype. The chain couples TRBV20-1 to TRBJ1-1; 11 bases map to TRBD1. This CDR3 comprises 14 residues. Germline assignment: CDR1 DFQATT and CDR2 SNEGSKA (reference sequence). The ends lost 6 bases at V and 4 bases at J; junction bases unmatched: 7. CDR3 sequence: CSALPGTGGTEAFF. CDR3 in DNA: TGCAGTGCCCTGCCCGGGACAGGGGGCACTGAAGCTTTCTTT.

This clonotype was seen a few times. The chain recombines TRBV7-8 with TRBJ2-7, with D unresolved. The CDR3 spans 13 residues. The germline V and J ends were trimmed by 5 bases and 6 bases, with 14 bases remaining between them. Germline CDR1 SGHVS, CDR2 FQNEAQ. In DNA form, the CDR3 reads TGTGCCAGCAGCATAAGGGTGGGGTCCGAGCAGTACGTC. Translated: CASSIRVGSEQYV.

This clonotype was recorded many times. Here the CDR3 reads CASSPRGQGNTGELFF. The CDR3 DNA reads as TGTGCCAGCAGCCCAAGGGGCCAGGGCAACACCGGGGAGCTGTTTTTT. The genes are TRBV7-9 and TRBJ2-2; the D gene is possibly TRBD1 (5 bases). There are 16 residues in the CDR3. The V end lost 5 bases, the J end lost 2 bases, and 15 bases lay between the germline ends. CDR1 is SEHNR, CDR2 FQNEAQ, per germline (reference sequence).

The CDR3 is CASSLAPSHTTDTQYF. CDR3 DNA: TGTGCCAGCAGCTTAGCACCCTCCCACACTACAGATACGCAGTATTTT. V and J are TRBV7-6 and TRBJ2-3; no firm D call. Germline V gene data show CDR1 as SGHVS and CDR2 as FNYEAQ. The CDR3 contains 16 residues. Trimming removed 0 bases at V and 3 bases at J, with 13 bases between.

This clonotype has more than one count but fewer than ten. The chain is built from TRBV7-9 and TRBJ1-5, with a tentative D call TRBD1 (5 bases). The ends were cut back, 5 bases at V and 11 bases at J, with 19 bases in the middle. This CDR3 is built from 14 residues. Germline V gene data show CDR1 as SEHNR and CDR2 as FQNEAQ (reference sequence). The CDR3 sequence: CASSPDILGGSQHF. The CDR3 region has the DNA TGTGCCAGCAGCCCCGACATCCTTGGGGGGTCCCAGCATTTT.

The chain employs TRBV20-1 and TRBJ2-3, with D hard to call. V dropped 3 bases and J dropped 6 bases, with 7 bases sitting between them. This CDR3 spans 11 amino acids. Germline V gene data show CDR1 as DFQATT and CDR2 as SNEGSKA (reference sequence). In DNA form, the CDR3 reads TGCAGTGCTAGTAGGGCCGATACGCAGTATTTT. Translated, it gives CSASRADTQYF.

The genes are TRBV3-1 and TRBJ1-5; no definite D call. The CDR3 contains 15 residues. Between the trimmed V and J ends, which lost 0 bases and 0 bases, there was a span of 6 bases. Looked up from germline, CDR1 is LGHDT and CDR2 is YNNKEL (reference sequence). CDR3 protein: CASSQEGLSNQPQHF. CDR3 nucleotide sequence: TGTGCCAGCAGCCAAGAAGGGCTTAGCAATCAGCCCCAGCATTTT.

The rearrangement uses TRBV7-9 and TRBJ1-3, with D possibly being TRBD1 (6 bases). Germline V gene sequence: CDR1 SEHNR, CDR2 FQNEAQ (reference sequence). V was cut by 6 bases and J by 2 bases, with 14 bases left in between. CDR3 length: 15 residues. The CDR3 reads CASRDAGAAGNTIYF. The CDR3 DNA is TGTGCCAGCAGGGATGCGGGGGCTGCTGGAAACACCATATATTTT.

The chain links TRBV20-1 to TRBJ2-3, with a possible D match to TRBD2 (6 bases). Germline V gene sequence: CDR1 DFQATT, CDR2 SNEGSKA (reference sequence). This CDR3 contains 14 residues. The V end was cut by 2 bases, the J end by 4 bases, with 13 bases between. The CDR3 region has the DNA TGCAGTGCTAGAAGGCGGGGATCGGCAGATACGCAGTATTTT. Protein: CSARRRGSADTQYF.

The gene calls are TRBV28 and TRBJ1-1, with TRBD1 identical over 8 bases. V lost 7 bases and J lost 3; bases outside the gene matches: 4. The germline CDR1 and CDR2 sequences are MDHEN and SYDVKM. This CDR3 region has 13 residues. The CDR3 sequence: CASIGTGDTEAFF. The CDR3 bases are TGTGCCAGCATAGGGACAGGCGACACTGAAGCTTTCTTT.

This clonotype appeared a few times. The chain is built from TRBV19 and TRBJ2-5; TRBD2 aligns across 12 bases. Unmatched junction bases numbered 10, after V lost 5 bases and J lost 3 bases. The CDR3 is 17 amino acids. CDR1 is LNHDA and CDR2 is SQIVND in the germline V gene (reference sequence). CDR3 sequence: CASSEDRLAGGKETQYF. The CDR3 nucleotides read TGTGCCAGTAGTGAAGACCGGCTAGCGGGAGGGAAAGAGACCCAGTACTTC.

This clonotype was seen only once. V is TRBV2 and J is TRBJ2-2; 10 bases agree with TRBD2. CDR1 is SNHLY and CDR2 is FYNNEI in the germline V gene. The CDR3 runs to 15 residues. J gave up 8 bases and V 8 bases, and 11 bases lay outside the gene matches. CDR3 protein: CASGVAGGFSGELFF. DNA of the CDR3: TGTGCCAGCGGTGTAGCGGGAGGTTTCTCAGGGGAGCTGTTTTTT. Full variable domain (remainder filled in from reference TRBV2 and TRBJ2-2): EPEVTQTPSHQVTQMGQEVILRCVPISNHLYFYWYRQILGQKVEFLVSFYNNEISEKSEIFDDQFSVERPDGSNFTLKIRSTKLEDSAMYFCASGVAGGFSGELFFGEGSRLTVL.

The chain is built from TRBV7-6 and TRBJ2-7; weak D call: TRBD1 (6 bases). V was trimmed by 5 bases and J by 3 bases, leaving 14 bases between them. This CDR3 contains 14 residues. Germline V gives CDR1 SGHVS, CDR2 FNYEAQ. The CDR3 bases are TGTGCCAGCAGCCCGGCTACAGGGCTCTACGAGCAGTACTTC. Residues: CASSPATGLYEQYF.

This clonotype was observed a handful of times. Here the CDR3 reads CASSPRPGQAKNIQYF. The CDR3 coding sequence is TGTGCCAGCAGTCCCCGGCCGGGTCAGGCCAAAAACATTCAGTACTTC. The J gene is TRBJ2-4, the V gene TRBV6-1, with D uncertain. V gave up 5 bases and J gave up 1 base, with 15 bases separating them. Looked up from germline, CDR1 is MNHNS and CDR2 is SASEGT. The CDR3 extends over 16 amino acids.

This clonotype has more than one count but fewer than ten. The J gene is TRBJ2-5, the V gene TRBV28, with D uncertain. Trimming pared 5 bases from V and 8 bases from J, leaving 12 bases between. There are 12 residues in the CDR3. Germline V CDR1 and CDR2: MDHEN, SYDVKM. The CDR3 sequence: CASSPSLLTQYF. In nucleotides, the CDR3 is TGTGCCAGCAGTCCTTCACTGTTAACCCAGTACTTC.

CDR3 coding DNA: TGCAGTGCAAACCCGGGGGTCGGGGCCGATAATTCACCCCTCCACTTT. Its protein product is CSANPGVGADNSPLHF. The chain combines TRBV20-1 with TRBJ1-6, with a tentative D call TRBD1 (5 bases). From germline, CDR1 is DFQATT and CDR2 SNEGSKA (reference sequence). The V and J ends lost 6 bases and 5 bases respectively, with 20 bases between them. The CDR3 covers 16 residues.

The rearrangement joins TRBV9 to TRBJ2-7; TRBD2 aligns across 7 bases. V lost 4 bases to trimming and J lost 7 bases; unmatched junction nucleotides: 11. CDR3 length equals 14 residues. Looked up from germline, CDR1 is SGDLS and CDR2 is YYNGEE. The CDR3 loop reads CASSSPGLPWEQYF. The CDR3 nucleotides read TGTGCCAGCAGCAGCCCGGGACTACCTTGGGAGCAGTACTTC.